Below are 4 T cell receptor beta chains sequenced from a single sample in a study of Ad26.COV2.S vaccination and SARS-CoV-2 variants. Clones were sequenced by immunoSEQ multiplex PCR, and TCRdb holds only the in-frame ones, with some missing. The repertoire holds 450,000 to 550,000 clones, with roughly nine tenths as singletons. Sample treatment: about 20 received Ad26.COV2.S at low or high dose, single or two shots; 5 received placebo; per-sample allocation not given. After the first vaccine or placebo injection, samples were drawn on day 63. The sample consisted of peripheral blood, taken in a trial of Ad26.COV2.S vaccine versus placebo. The receptors originated from a person aged 18 to 65 who received the Ad26.COV2.S COVID-19 vaccine or a placebo.

The rearrangement joins TRBV28 to TRBJ2-7, with 8 bases lining up with TRBD1. With 2 bases clipped from V and 7 bases from J, the junction kept 7 bases outside the gene matches. The CDR3 has 14 amino acids. Germline loops: CDR1 MDHEN, CDR2 SYDVKM. As DNA, the CDR3 is TGTGCCAGCAGTTTAGGGCAGGGGGCGAGAGAGCAGTACTTC. This encodes CASSLGQGAREQYF.

This clone came up once. The J gene is TRBJ1-5, the V gene TRBV5-5; D perhaps matches TRBD1 (6 bases). The germline V and J ends were trimmed by 4 bases and 2 bases, with 16 bases remaining between them. In germline, CDR1 is SGHKS, CDR2 YYEKEE (reference sequence). This CDR3 is built from 16 residues. The CDR3 nucleotides are TGTGCCAGCAGCCAGACCAGACAGGCGGGCAATCAGCCCCAGCATTTT. Translating it yields CASSQTRQAGNQPQHF.

This clone was recorded once. Other DNA sequences of this sample code for an identical CDR3. The chain employs TRBV7-9 and TRBJ2-3, with D possibly matching TRBD1 (6 bases). The CDR3 spans 15 residues. The V gene's germline CDR1 is SEHNR and CDR2 FQNEAQ (reference sequence). Trimming shortened V by 3 bases and J by 1 base, and 11 bases separated the two germline ends. CDR3 sequence reads: CASSFRAGGTDTQYF. The CDR3 nucleotides are TGTGCCAGCAGCTTCCGGGCAGGGGGCACAGATACGCAGTATTTT. Based on the CDR3 plus reference TRBV7-9 and TRBJ2-3, the full variable domain is DTGVSQNPRHKITKRGQNVTFRCDPISEHNRLYWYRQTLGQGPEFLTYFQNEAQLEKSRLLSDRFSAERPKGSFSTLEIQRTEQGDSAMYLCASSFRAGGTDTQYFGPGTRLTVL.

This clone appeared a few times. V gene TRBV4-3 combines with J gene TRBJ2-3, with D unclear. V was cut by 0 bases and J by 3 bases, with 16 bases left in between. The CDR3 is 17 residues long. CDR1 and CDR2 from the germline V gene are LGHNA and YSLEER. DNA for the CDR3: TGCGCCAGCAGCCAAGATATGTGGGCTAGTCCAACAGATACGCAGTATTTT. Its protein is CASSQDMWASPTDTQYF.